The 5 T cell receptor beta chains listed next were all sequenced from one sample in a study of T-cell reconstitution after alpha-beta-depleted transplantation in children. TCRbeta library preparation incorporated unique molecular identifiers. TCRdb independently ran MiXCR on the PCR reads; one entry per CDR3 protein. The sample carries some 310,000 distinct CDR3 sequences, 20% to 30% recorded once. Sequenced material: PBMCs, mostly from graft donor cells, taken 180 days after TCRalphabeta/CD19-depleted stem cell transplant. All receptors come from a male patient aged 10-17 years who had a stem cell transplant for acute lymphoblastic leukemia, so the T cells may come from the graft donor.

V gene TRBV6-5 combines with J gene TRBJ2-7; D might be TRBD1 (6 bases). V was clipped by 5 bases and J by 2 bases, with 16 bases between them. The length of the CDR3 is 15 residues. Germline V lookup: CDR1 MNHEY, CDR2 SVGAGI. The CDR3 here is CASSLEGQLTYEQYF. CDR3 nucleotides: TGTGCCAGCAGTCTAGAAGGACAGCTTACCTACGAGCAGTACTTC.

This clonotype has more than one count but fewer than ten. The chain employs TRBV5-6 and TRBJ2-2, with 7 bases identical to TRBD2. The germline V gene encodes CDR1 SGHDT and CDR2 YYEEEE. CDR3 length: 15 residues. J was trimmed by 1 base and V by 5 bases; bases with no gene match: 5. The CDR3 here is CASSPGGRNTGELFF. CDR3 nucleotide sequence: TGTGCCAGCAGTCCGGGCGGGAGGAACACCGGGGAGCTGTTTTTT.

The chain uses TRBV29-1 and TRBJ2-7; TRBD1 agrees at 7 bases. This CDR3 is 15 amino acids long. Trimming removed 2 bases from V and 3 bases from J; junction bases left unmatched: 10. Germline lookup yields CDR1 SQVTM and CDR2 ANQGSEA. The CDR3 nucleotides read TGCAGCGTTGAATTAGAGGGACAGCCCTACTACGAGCAGTACTTC. Translating gives CSVELEGQPYYEQYF.

With regard to this clonotype: This may come from a read error, since a much larger clone is one base off. The rearrangement uses TRBV29-1 and TRBJ1-2; no clear D. Germline lookup yields CDR1 SQVTM and CDR2 ANQGSEA. The CDR3 has 12 residues. The CDR3: CSVEGLHYGYSF. Written as DNA, the CDR3 is TGCAGCGTTGAAGGACTGCACTATGGCTACTCCTTC.

This clonotype was seen ten or more times. The chain is built from TRBV12-3 or TRBV12-4 and TRBJ2-7; maybe TRBD1 (5 bases). The CDR3 is 13 residues long. V was shortened by 6 bases and J by 2 bases, with 11 bases between the two germline ends. The CDR3, as DNA: TGTGCCAGCAGAGAAGGGGTCCCCTACGAGCAGTACTTC. As protein: CASREGVPYEQYF.